This TCR beta chain was obtained from a study of neurological immune-mediated disorders. Overall study results and limits: Across subjects, expanded clones had no CDR3 amino acid sequences in common, pointing to private repertoires in all groups. Patients with HTLV-1-associated myelopathy had the highest level of TCR clonal expansion, whereas patients with multiple sclerosis had the lowest level, falling beneath the level found in healthy controls.

From the 5' RACE reads, TCRdb called clonotypes with MiXCR, one entry per CDR3 protein. The table shows about 74,000 distinct CDR3 sequences, with 4% to 6% occurring only once. Germline assignment: CDR1 SGHVS and CDR2 FQNEAQ. Trimming pared 4 bases from V and 3 bases from J, leaving 13 bases between. This CDR3 region has 15 residues. This clonotype was found many times. Antigen: not known. This clonotype was obtained from a man aged 18 to 29 with multiple sclerosis. The chain employs TRBV7-8 and TRBJ1-5; D remains unclear. What was sequenced was PBMCs. CDR3 sequence reads: CASSYHRLYNQPQHF. The CDR3 DNA follows: TGTGCCAGCAGCTATCACAGACTTTACAATCAGCCCCAGCATTTT.